Given below is one TCR beta chain in context. Per the original data handling: By means of reference gene primer amplification, nucleated cell counts were estimated. Clones were read by immunoSEQ multiplex PCR, and TCRdb kept only the in-frame ones, dropping some. That table is the source of V, J and clone size, and D and trimming were worked out from the DNA. The sample records some 410,000 clones, roughly 90% being singletons. The data stem from a study of blood T cell repertoires in COVID-19. Study at large: COVID-19 samples, acute and convalescent, were from the United States, Italy and Spain. Sources were T cells, B-cell-depleted T cells, or PBMCs; the material itself was cDNA or gDNA.

Individuals aged about 18 to 90 years were recruited from roughly 23 US areas. The CDR3 covers 17 residues. The V end was cut by 3 bases, the J end by 0 bases, with 15 bases between. The germline V gene has CDR1 SGHRS and CDR2 YFSETQ. This clonotype was obtained from a woman younger than 45 with acute COVID-19. Sequencing was performed on PBMCs or T cells enriched from blood (not recorded which). The chain carries TRBV5-1 and TRBJ1-4; D perhaps matches TRBD1 (5 bases). CDR3 residues: CASSSRPGGATNEKLFF. CDR3 coding DNA: TGCGCCAGCAGCTCGCGGCCGGGGGGTGCAACTAATGAAAAACTGTTTTTT.